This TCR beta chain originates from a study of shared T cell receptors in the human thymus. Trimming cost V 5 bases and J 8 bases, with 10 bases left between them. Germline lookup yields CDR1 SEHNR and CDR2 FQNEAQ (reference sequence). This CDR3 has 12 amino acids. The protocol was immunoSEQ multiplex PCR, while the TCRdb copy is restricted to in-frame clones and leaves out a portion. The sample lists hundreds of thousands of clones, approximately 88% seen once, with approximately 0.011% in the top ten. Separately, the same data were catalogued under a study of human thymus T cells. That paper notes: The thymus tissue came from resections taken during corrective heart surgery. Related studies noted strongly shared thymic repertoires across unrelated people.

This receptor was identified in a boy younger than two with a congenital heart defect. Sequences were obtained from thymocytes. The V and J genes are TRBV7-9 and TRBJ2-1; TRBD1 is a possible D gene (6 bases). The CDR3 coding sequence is TGTGCCAGCAGCCCAGGGGTTGATGAGCAGTTCTTC. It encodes CASSPGVDEQFF.